The 29 T cell receptor beta chains given below trace back to one sample, sequenced in a study of blood T cell repertoires in COVID-19. Clones were sequenced by immunoSEQ multiplex PCR, and TCRdb holds only the in-frame ones, with some missing. The table shows some 48,000 clones, with about nine tenths occurring only once. Sequencing was carried out using peripheral blood. The receptor set was obtained from a man between 65 and 80 years old with acute or convalescent COVID-19.

This clone was seen just once. CDR3 amino acids: CASSSKGQAYGYTF. In DNA, the CDR3 is TGTGCCAGCAGCTCCAAAGGACAGGCCTATGGCTACACCTTC. This chain uses TRBV7-2 with TRBJ1-2; 7 bases are shared with TRBD1. Trimming cost V 4 bases and J 4 bases; bases outside gene matches: 6. The CDR3 has 14 amino acids. CDR1 and CDR2 (germline): SGHTA, FQGNSA.

The count of this clone is one. The V gene is TRBV5-8, the J gene TRBJ2-7, with no clear D. V shed 0 bases and J shed 5 bases, with 15 bases lying between them. Germline CDR1 is SGHTS and CDR2 is YDEGEE. The CDR3 has 15 residues. CDR3 bases: TGTGCCAGCAGCTTGGGACTTGGGTCACGGGACGAGCAGTACTTC. Translating it yields CASSLGLGSRDEQYF.

The chain combines TRBV4-2 with TRBJ1-2, with D possibly matching TRBD1 (5 bases). V was trimmed by 4 bases and J by 4 bases, leaving 19 bases between them. CDR1 and CDR2 from the germline V gene are LGHNA and YNFKEQ. The CDR3 runs 16 residues. CDR3 DNA: TGTGCCAGCAGCCTATACGGGGGATTATTGGGCTATGGCTACACCTTC. Protein sequence: CASSLYGGLLGYGYTF.

This chain's CDR3 is CASSRIGQGEQYF. For the CDR3, the DNA is TGTGCCAGTAGTCGTATTGGGCAGGGGGAGCAGTACTTC. The J gene is TRBJ2-7, the V gene TRBV19; D possibly corresponds to TRBD1 (6 bases). V shed 5 bases and J shed 7 bases, with 15 bases lying between them. Germline V CDR1 and CDR2: LNHDA, SQIVND (reference sequence). The CDR3 loop spans 13 amino acids.

V and J are TRBV4-3 and TRBJ2-1, with D maybe TRBD2 (6 bases). Germline CDR1 LGHNA, CDR2 YSLEER. The CDR3 covers 16 residues. The V end was cut by 1 base, the J end by 3 bases, with 13 bases between. The chain's CDR3 is CASSQVWRANYNEQFF. In DNA, the CDR3 is TGCGCCAGCAGCCAAGTGTGGAGGGCGAACTACAATGAGCAGTTCTTC.

The chain combines TRBV7-8 with TRBJ2-1, with 7 nucleotides matching TRBD1. V gave up 1 base and J gave up 3 bases; unmatched junction bases: 3. The germline CDR1 and CDR2 sequences are SGHVS and FQNEAQ. The CDR3 spans 15 residues. The CDR3 protein is CASSLGNRGYNEQFF. The CDR3, as DNA: TGTGCCAGCAGCTTAGGGAACAGGGGCTACAATGAGCAGTTCTTC.

CDR3 loop: CASSFRGGTEAFF. For the CDR3, the DNA is TGTGCCAGCAGCTTTAGGGGTGGCACTGAAGCTTTCTTT. The rearrangement uses TRBV5-5 and TRBJ1-1, with a possible D match to TRBD1 (5 bases). The CDR3 is 13 amino acids. The germline V gene encodes CDR1 SGHKS and CDR2 YYEKEE (reference sequence). V lost 2 bases, J lost 4 bases, and 9 bases lay in between.

The CDR3 DNA is TGTGCCAGTACTGGGCAACGGAACACTGAAGCTTTCTTT. Translated: CASTGQRNTEAFF. The chain joins TRBV19 to TRBJ1-1, with D unclear. V lost 7 bases, J lost 1 base, and 10 bases lay in between. From germline, CDR1 is LNHDA and CDR2 SQIVND (reference sequence). This CDR3 comprises 13 residues. The variable domain in full, with the rest retrieved from reference TRBV19 and TRBJ1-1, is DGGITQSPKYLFRKEGQNVTLSCEQNLNHDAMYWYRQDPGQGLRLIYYSQIVNDFQKGDIAEGYSVSREKKESFPLTVTSAQKNPTAFYLCASTGQRNTEAFFGQGTRLTVV.

CDR3 loop: CASSLSLGLAVGTDTQYF. The CDR3 DNA follows: TGTGCCAGCAGTTTAAGTCTGGGACTAGCTGTGGGCACAGATACGCAGTATTTT. V gene TRBV28 combines with J gene TRBJ2-3; 9 positions agree with TRBD2. The CDR3 spans 18 residues. CDR1 MDHEN and CDR2 SYDVKM come from the germline V gene. J was trimmed by 1 base and V by 2 bases; bases with no gene match: 10. Full variable domain (outside the CDR3, taken from reference TRBV28 and TRBJ2-3): DVKVTQSSRYLVKRTGEKVFLECVQDMDHENMFWYRQDPGLGLRLIYFSYDVKMKEKGDIPEGYSVSREKKERFSLILESASTNQTSMYLCASSLSLGLAVGTDTQYFGPGTRLTVL.

The chain carries TRBV3-1 (or the pseudogene TRBV3-2) and TRBJ1-6, with no clear D. The V and J ends lost 4 bases and 4 bases respectively, with 14 bases between them. This CDR3 has 16 residues. The germline V gene has CDR1 LGHDT and CDR2 YNNKEL (reference sequence). CDR3 residues: CASSRKPQPYNSPLHF. As DNA, the CDR3 is TGTGCCAGCAGCCGTAAGCCTCAACCTTATAATTCACCCCTCCACTTT.

This chain connects TRBV5-1 to TRBJ2-5; a weak D match, TRBD2 (7 bases). Trimming took 4 bases from V and 1 from J, leaving 11 bases between them. Looked up from germline, CDR1 is SGHRS and CDR2 is YFSETQ. The CDR3 contains 14 residues. CDR3: CASSLGGGQETQYF. DNA of the CDR3: TGCGCCAGCAGCCTAGGGGGGGGCCAAGAGACCCAGTACTTC.

The gene calls are TRBV7-3 and TRBJ2-6; 9 bases agree with TRBD2. Unmatched junction bases numbered 8, after V lost 5 bases and J lost 0 bases. The CDR3 sequence is 18 residues long. Germline-derived CDR1 and CDR2 are SGHTA and FQGTGA. The CDR3, as DNA: TGTGCCAGCAGCCCTCTCAGCGGGGGGCGCTCTGGGGCCAACGTCCTGACTTTC. Translated, it gives CASSPLSGGRSGANVLTF.

The chain recombines TRBV27 with TRBJ2-7, with 7 bases fitting TRBD1. CDR1 and CDR2 (germline): MNHEY, SMNVEV (reference sequence). J lost 1 base, V lost 3 bases, and 6 bases had no gene match. This CDR3 has 15 residues. CDR3 nucleotides: TGTGCCAGCAGTTTGGTGGGACAGAAATCCTACGAGCAGTACTTC. Its translation is CASSLVGQKSYEQYF.

This clone has only a few counts. This chain links TRBV24-1 with TRBJ2-1; 8 bases match TRBD1. Germline assignment: CDR1 KGHDR and CDR2 SFDVKD. The CDR3 has 15 amino acids. Unmatched junction bases numbered 1, after V lost 3 bases and J lost 1 base. DNA for the CDR3: TGTGCCACCAGTGATCAGGGGGCGTCCTACAATGAGCAGTTCTTC. It codes for CATSDQGASYNEQFF.

This clone appeared a single time. The chain combines TRBV14 with TRBJ2-6; 8 nucleotides line up with TRBD1. V shed 0 bases and J 7 bases; nucleotides not matched to a gene: 5. The CDR3 loop spans 16 amino acids. Germline V gives CDR1 SGHDN, CDR2 FVKESK. In DNA form, the CDR3 reads TGTGCCAGCAGCCAAGATGGGACAGGAGGTGCCAACGTCCTGACTTTC. Its protein is CASSQDGTGGANVLTF.

V usage is TRBV5-1 and J usage is TRBJ2-7; 8 positions agree with TRBD1. The CDR3 totals 16 residues. With V trimmed by 0 bases and J by 2 bases, 7 bases remained unmatched. Germline V lookup: CDR1 SGHRS, CDR2 YFSETQ. Written as DNA, the CDR3 is TGCGCCAGCAGCTTGGGACAGGGGCTCGAAACCTACGAGCAGTACTTC. Protein product: CASSLGQGLETYEQYF.

The genes are TRBV3-1 (or the pseudogene TRBV3-2) and TRBJ2-7, with D possibly TRBD2 on 5 matching bases. Germline CDR1 is LGHDT and CDR2 is YNNKEL (reference sequence). Trimming pared 3 bases from V and 4 bases from J, leaving 19 bases between. The CDR3 is 16 residues long. This CDR3 is CASSQGNTAGAYEQYF. The CDR3 DNA is TGTGCCAGCAGCCAGGGGAACACGGCGGGTGCTTACGAGCAGTACTTC.

This rearrangement joins TRBV18 to TRBJ1-5; D may be TRBD1 (5 bases). In germline, CDR1 is KGHSH, CDR2 LQKENI. Deletions cut 2 bases from V and 2 bases from J, with 7 bases between. The CDR3 has 14 residues. The CDR3 DNA reads TGTGCCAGCTCACCAGCCAGGGGCAATCAGCCCCAGCATTTT. Its translation: CASSPARGNQPQHF.

The V gene is TRBV12-3 or TRBV12-4, the J gene TRBJ2-5; D may be TRBD1 (6 bases). Between the trimmed V and J ends, which lost 6 bases and 8 bases, there was a span of 13 bases. The CDR3 has 12 amino acids. The CDR3 sequence is CASRDTGYTQYF. In DNA, the CDR3 is TGTGCCAGCAGGGACACAGGGTACACCCAGTACTTC.

This rearrangement joins TRBV3-1 (or the pseudogene TRBV3-2) to TRBJ2-1; TRBD2 aligns across 11 bases. CDR1 is LGHDT, CDR2 YNNKEL, per germline (reference sequence). The J segment lost 9 bases and the V segment lost 4 bases, leaving 11 bases of the junction unmatched. CDR3 length: 16 amino acids. The CDR3 reads CASSRPKRLAGGEQFF. The CDR3 DNA is TGTGCCAGCAGCCGTCCTAAGCGCCTAGCGGGGGGTGAGCAGTTCTTC.

This rearrangement joins TRBV7-2 to TRBJ2-1; 7 bases match TRBD2. Germline values: CDR1 SGHTA, CDR2 FQGNSA. The CDR3 is made up of 14 amino acids. J was trimmed by 5 bases and V by 2 bases; bases with no gene match: 3. The CDR3 here is CASSLTGRDNEQFF. CDR3 bases: TGTGCCAGCAGCTTAACGGGGAGGGACAATGAGCAGTTCTTC.

The V call is TRBV27, the J call TRBJ2-7; TRBD1 agrees at 10 bases. Germline values: CDR1 MNHEY, CDR2 SMNVEV (reference sequence). J was trimmed by 3 bases and V by 6 bases; bases with no gene match: 11. This CDR3 is 16 amino acids long. The CDR3 region is CASSPRDGTGVYEQYF. DNA of the CDR3: TGTGCCAGCAGCCCCCGCGATGGGACAGGGGTCTACGAGCAGTACTTC.

CDR3 nucleotide sequence: TGTGCCAGCAGCTTAGTTGGGGACAGGGAGATAGATACGCAGTATTTT. Its translation: CASSLVGDREIDTQYF. The rearrangement links TRBV11-2 to TRBJ2-3; TRBD1 matches 9 bases. There are 16 residues in the CDR3. Germline CDR1 is SGHAT and CDR2 is FQNNGV. Unmatched junction bases numbered 7, after V lost 1 base and J lost 5 bases.

V is TRBV28 and J is TRBJ1-2; D is possibly TRBD1 (6 bases). V lost 6 bases and J 4 bases, leaving 12 bases between the germline ends. This CDR3 region has 13 residues. The germline gives CDR1 MDHEN, CDR2 SYDVKM. The CDR3 nucleotides read TGTGCCAGCAGCTCCGGGACACCCTATGGCTACACCTTC. Translated: CASSSGTPYGYTF.

The sample holds a few counts of this clone. V and J are TRBV19 and TRBJ2-2; unclear D gene. There are 13 residues in the CDR3. Trimming cost V 7 bases and J 6 bases, with 12 bases left between them. Looked up from germline, CDR1 is LNHDA and CDR2 is SQIVND (reference sequence). CDR3 sequence (DNA): TGTGCCAGTACCCTAGTGTTCTCCGGGGAGCTGTTTTTT. This sequence encodes CASTLVFSGELFF.

The J gene is TRBJ1-4, the V gene TRBV6-5; TRBD1 aligns across 8 bases. Looked up from germline, CDR1 is MNHEY and CDR2 is SVGAGI. The CDR3 covers 13 residues. Trimming cost V 0 bases and J 10 bases; bases outside gene matches: 1. The CDR3 here is CASSYSTGGKLFF. The CDR3 region has the DNA TGTGCCAGCAGTTACTCCACAGGGGGAAAACTGTTTTTT.

CDR3 in DNA: TGTGCCAGCAGTTTCGGACTTAACTATGGCTACACCTTC. This sequence encodes CASSFGLNYGYTF. The chain recombines TRBV27 with TRBJ1-2; D is ambiguous. The CDR3 extends over 13 amino acids. Germline lookup yields CDR1 MNHEY and CDR2 SMNVEV (reference sequence). Trimming removed 3 bases from V and 1 base from J, with 6 bases in between.

This clone was recorded once. The V gene is TRBV6-5, the J gene TRBJ2-7; 8 bases are shared with TRBD1. Germline V lookup: CDR1 MNHEY, CDR2 SVGAGI. V dropped 4 bases and J dropped 6; count of bases not matched to a gene: 11. This CDR3 is 15 amino acids long. The CDR3 reads CASSFNRGVMGEQYF. CDR3 nucleotide sequence: TGTGCCAGCAGTTTTAACAGGGGGGTAATGGGCGAGCAGTACTTC.

The CDR3 loop reads CASGRQLNYGYTF. DNA of the CDR3: TGTGCCAGCGGGCGTCAGCTCAACTATGGCTACACCTTC. The rearrangement uses TRBV7-2 and TRBJ1-2; D remains ambiguous. Germline V gene sequence: CDR1 SGHTA, CDR2 FQGNSA. The CDR3 is made up of 13 amino acids. With 8 bases removed from V and 2 bases from J, the gap between germline ends came to 12 bases.